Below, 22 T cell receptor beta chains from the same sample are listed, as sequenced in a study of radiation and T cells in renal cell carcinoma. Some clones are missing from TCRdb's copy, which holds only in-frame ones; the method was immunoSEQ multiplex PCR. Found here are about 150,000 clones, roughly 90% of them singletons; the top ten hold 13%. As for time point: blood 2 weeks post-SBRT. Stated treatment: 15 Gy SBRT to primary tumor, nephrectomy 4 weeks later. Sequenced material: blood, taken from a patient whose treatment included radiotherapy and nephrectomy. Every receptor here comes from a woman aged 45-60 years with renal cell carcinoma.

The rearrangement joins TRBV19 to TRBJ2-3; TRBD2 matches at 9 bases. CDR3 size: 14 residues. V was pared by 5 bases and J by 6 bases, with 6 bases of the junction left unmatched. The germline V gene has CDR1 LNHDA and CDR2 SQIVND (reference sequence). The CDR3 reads CASSPGTSPDTQYF. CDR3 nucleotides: TGTGCCAGTAGTCCCGGGACTAGCCCCGATACGCAGTATTTT.

CDR3 amino acids: CATSSRTGKNTEAFF. Written as DNA, the CDR3 is TGTGCCACCAGTTCCCGGACAGGGAAGAACACTGAAGCTTTCTTT. The chain carries TRBV15 and TRBJ1-1; 8 nucleotides line up with TRBD1. The CDR3 consists of 15 residues. The V and J ends lost 6 bases and 1 base, in that order; junction bases with no gene match: 7. The germline CDR1 and CDR2 sequences are LNHNV and YYDKDF (reference sequence).

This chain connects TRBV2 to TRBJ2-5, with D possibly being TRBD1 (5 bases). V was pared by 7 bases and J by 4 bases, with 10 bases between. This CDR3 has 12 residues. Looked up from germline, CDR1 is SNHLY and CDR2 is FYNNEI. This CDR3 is CASTRDIETQYF. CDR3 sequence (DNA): TGTGCCAGCACCAGGGATATAGAGACCCAGTACTTC.

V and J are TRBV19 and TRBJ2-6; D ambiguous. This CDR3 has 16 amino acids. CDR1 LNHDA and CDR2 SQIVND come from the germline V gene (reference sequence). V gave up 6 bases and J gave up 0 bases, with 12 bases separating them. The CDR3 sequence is CASSSRTVSGANVLTF. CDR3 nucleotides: TGTGCCAGTAGCTCCAGGACGGTCTCTGGGGCCAACGTCCTGACTTTC.

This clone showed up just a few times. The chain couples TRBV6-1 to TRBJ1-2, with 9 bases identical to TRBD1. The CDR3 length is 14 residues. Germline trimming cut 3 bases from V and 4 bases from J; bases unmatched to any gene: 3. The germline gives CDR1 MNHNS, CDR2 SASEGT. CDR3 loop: CASSETDRGYGYTF. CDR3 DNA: TGTGCCAGCAGTGAGACGGACAGGGGCTATGGCTACACCTTC.

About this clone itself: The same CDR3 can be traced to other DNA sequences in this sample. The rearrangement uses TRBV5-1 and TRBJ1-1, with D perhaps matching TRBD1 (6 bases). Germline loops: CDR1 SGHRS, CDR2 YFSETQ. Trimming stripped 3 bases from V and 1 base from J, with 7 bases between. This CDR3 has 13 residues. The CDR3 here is CASSSGQNTEAFF. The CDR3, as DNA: TGCGCCAGCAGCTCGGGACAGAACACTGAAGCTTTCTTT.

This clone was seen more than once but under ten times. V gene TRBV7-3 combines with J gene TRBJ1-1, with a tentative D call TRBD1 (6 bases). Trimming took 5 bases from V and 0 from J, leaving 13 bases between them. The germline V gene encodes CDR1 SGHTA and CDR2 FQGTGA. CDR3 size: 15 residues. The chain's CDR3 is CASSPRDTMNTEAFF. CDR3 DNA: TGTGCCAGCAGCCCAAGGGACACTATGAACACTGAAGCTTTCTTT. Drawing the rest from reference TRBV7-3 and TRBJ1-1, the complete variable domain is GAGVSQTPSNKVTEKGKYVELRCDPISGHTALYWYRQSLGQGPEFLIYFQGTGAADDSGLPNDRFFAVRPEGSVSTLKIQRTERGDSAVYLCASSPRDTMNTEAFFGQGTRLTVV.

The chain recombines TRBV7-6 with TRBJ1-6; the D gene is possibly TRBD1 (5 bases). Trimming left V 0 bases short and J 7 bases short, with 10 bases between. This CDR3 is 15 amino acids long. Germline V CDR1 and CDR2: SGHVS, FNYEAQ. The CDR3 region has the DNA TGTGCCAGCAGCTTAGCGTCAGGGCGGAATTCACCCCTCCACTTT. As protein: CASSLASGRNSPLHF.

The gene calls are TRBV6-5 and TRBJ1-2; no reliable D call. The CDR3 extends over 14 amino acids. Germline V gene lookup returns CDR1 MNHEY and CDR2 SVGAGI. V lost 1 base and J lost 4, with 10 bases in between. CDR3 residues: CASSYYNRGYGYTF. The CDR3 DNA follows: TGTGCCAGCAGTTACTACAACCGGGGCTATGGCTACACCTTC.

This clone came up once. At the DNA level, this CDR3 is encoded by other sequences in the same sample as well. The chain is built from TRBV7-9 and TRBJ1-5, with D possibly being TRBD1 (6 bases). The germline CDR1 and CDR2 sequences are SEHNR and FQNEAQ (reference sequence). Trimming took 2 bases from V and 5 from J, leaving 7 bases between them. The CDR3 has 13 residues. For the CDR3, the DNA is TGTGCCAGCAGCTTAAGGGGGGATCAGCCCCAGCATTTT. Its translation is CASSLRGDQPQHF.

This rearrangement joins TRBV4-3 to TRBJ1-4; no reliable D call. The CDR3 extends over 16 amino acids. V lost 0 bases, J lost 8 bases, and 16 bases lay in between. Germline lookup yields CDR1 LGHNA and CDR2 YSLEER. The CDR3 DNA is TGCGCCAGCAGCCAAGATCTGTTGGGGATTTCGGAAAAACTGTTTTTT. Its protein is CASSQDLLGISEKLFF.

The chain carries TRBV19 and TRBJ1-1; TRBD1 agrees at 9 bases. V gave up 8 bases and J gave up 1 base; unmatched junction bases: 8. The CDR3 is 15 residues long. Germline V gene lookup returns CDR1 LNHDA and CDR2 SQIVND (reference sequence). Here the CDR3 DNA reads TGTGCCAGTTACACTCACAGGGGGCGGAACACTGAAGCTTTCTTT. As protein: CASYTHRGRNTEAFF.

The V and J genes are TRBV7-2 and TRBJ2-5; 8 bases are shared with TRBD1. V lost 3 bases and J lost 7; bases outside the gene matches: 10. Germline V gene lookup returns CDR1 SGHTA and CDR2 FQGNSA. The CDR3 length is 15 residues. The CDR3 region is CASSFSQGAIGTQYF. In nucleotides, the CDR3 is TGTGCCAGCAGCTTTTCCCAGGGGGCGATTGGGACCCAGTACTTC.

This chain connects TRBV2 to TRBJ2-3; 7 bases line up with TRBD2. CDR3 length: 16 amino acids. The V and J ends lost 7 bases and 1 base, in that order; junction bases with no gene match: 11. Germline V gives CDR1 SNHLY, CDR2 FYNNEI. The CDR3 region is CASTAGVRRRTDTQYF. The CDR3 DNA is TGTGCCAGCACTGCGGGGGTCAGGAGACGCACAGATACGCAGTATTTT.

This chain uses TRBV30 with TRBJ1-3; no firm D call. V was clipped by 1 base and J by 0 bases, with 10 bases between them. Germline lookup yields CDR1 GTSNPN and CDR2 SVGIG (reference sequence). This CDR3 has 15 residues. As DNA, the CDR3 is TGTGCCTGGAGTGAGGGCGAGAGCTCTGGAAACACCATATATTTT. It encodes CAWSEGESSGNTIYF.

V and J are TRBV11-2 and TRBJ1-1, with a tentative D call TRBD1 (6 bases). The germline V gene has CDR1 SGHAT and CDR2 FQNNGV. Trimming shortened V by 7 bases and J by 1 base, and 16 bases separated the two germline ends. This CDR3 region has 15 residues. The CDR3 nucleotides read TGTGCCAGCAACCCTAGGGAGACAGGGAACACTGAAGCTTTCTTT. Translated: CASNPRETGNTEAFF.

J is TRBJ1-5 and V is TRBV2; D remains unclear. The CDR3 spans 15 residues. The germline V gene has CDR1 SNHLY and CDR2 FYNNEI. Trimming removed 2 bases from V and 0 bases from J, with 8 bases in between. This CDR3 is CASSEWQDSNQPQHF. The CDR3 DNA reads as TGTGCCAGCAGTGAATGGCAGGATAGCAATCAGCCCCAGCATTTT.

The CDR3 DNA reads as TGTGCCAGCAGCTTCGGGGTCCAGGATGAGCAGTTCTTC. This translates into CASSFGVQDEQFF. The chain carries TRBV11-3 and TRBJ2-1, with D maybe TRBD2 (5 bases). Germline V CDR1 and CDR2: SGHNT, YENEEA. V was trimmed by 3 bases and J by 8 bases, leaving 11 bases between them. The CDR3 totals 13 residues.

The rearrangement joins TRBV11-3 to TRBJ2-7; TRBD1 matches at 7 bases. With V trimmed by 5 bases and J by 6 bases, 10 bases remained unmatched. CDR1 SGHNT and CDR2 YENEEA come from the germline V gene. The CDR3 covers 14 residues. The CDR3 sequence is CASSPLTGTGEQYF. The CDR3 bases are TGTGCCAGCAGCCCCCTGACAGGGACCGGCGAGCAGTACTTC.

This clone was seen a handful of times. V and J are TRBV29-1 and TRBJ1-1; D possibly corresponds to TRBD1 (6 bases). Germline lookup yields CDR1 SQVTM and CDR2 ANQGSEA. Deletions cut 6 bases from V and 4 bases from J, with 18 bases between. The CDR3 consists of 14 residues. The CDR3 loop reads CSVWSQGGGTEAFF. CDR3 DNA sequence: TGCAGCGTATGGTCACAGGGCGGGGGCACTGAAGCTTTCTTT.

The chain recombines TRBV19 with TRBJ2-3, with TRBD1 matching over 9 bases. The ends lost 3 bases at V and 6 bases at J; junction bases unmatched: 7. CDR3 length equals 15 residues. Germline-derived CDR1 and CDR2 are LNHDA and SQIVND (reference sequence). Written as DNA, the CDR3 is TGTGCCAGTAGTATTTGGGACAGGGCAAAGGATACGCAGTATTTT. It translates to CASSIWDRAKDTQYF.

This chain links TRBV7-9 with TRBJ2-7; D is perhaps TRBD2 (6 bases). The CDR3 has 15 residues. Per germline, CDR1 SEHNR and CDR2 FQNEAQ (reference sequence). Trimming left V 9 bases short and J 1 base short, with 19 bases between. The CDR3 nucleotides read TGTGCCAGTGAGCGGAGGGGTCTTAATTCCTACGAGCAGTACTTC. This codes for CASERRGLNSYEQYF.